The sequence of this T cell receptor (beta chain) was determined in a study of identical twins. The study's findings and limits: The models systematically underestimated how much out-of-frame TCR alpha was shared in monozygotic twins. Among beta out-of-frame sequences, excess sharing between twins appeared weaker.

After removal of 8 bases from V and 0 bases from J, the junction contained 11 bases not matched to a gene. The CDR3 sequence is 16 residues long. Germline CDR1 reads MNHNS; CDR2 reads SASEGT. Healthy Caucasian individuals made up all the donors. This clonotype was detected a few times. Its matching antigen is unknown. Template switching added a universal primer site; cDNA carried unique molecular identifiers. TCRdb redid the calling of the 5' RACE reads with MiXCR, one entry per CDR3 protein. This table holds roughly 290,000 distinct CDR3 sequences, under 9.5% found once. These data were also filed under a second study, of yellow fever vaccine responses in identical twins.

The source is a woman aged 18-29 years in good health. The chain links TRBV6-1 to TRBJ2-3, with 7 positions matching TRBD2. Sample: memory (CD45RO+) T cells sorted from blood. CDR3 coding DNA: TGTGCCAGCGGCCCCCTGAGCGGGACTAGCACAGATACGCAGTATTTT. Translating gives CASGPLSGTSTDTQYF.